One and the same sample provided the 22 T cell receptor beta chains below, sequenced in a study of T cells in localized non-small cell lung cancer. Clones were read by immunoSEQ multiplex PCR, and TCRdb kept only the in-frame ones, dropping some. The sample lists about 1,400 clones, 33% occurring once. The material sequenced was lung tumor tissue, taken before any cancer treatment. These receptors all stem from a man aged 40-75 years with stage II lung adenocarcinoma.

The rearrangement joins TRBV19 to TRBJ2-1, with 7 positions matching TRBD2. The CDR3 length is 16 residues. The J segment lost 4 bases and the V segment lost 0 bases, leaving 6 bases of the junction unmatched. From germline, CDR1 is LNHDA and CDR2 SQIVND (reference sequence). DNA of the CDR3: TGTGCCAGTAGTATAGATAGGAGCGGGATGTACAATGAGCAGTTCTTC. This codes for CASSIDRSGMYNEQFF.

This chain uses TRBV29-1 with TRBJ2-5; TRBD1 or TRBD2 may be the D gene (5 bases each). The CDR3 is made up of 16 amino acids. The germline V gene encodes CDR1 SQVTM and CDR2 ANQGSEA. V was cut by 4 bases and J by 1 base, with 19 bases left in between. CDR3 bases: TGCAGCGTTGGGCCTAGGGGACCTGACCTCCAAGAGACCCAGTACTTC. This gives the protein CSVGPRGPDLQETQYF.

This clone was detected only a few times. The J gene is TRBJ1-1, the V gene TRBV23-1, with a possible D match to TRBD1 (6 bases). TRBV23-1 is designated an ORF whose function remains uncertain. The CDR3 contains 14 residues. V dropped 6 bases and J dropped 2 bases, with 13 bases sitting between them. Written as DNA, the CDR3 is TGCGCCAGCAGCCTCAACGGGGGCAACACTGAAGCTTTCTTT. This sequence encodes CASSLNGGNTEAFF.

This chain connects TRBV5-1 to TRBJ2-1; D possibly corresponds to TRBD2 (6 bases). Germline CDR1 reads SGHRS; CDR2 reads YFSETQ. The CDR3 sequence is 15 residues long. V dropped 5 bases and J dropped 0 bases, with 12 bases sitting between them. CDR3 nucleotide sequence: TGCGCCAGCAGGGGTAGCGGCGGCTCCTACAATGAGCAGTTCTTC. Encoded protein: CASRGSGGSYNEQFF.

By sample fraction, this clone is large. V and J are TRBV9 and TRBJ2-5, with a weak D call TRBD1 (5 bases). The CDR3 extends over 12 amino acids. The V gene lost 6 bases and the J gene lost 5 bases, with 11 bases spanning the gap. In germline, CDR1 is SGDLS, CDR2 YYNGEE. This chain's CDR3 is CASKGYLETQYF. In DNA, the CDR3 is TGTGCCAGCAAGGGGTACCTGGAGACCCAGTACTTC.

This clone was seen more than once but under ten times. The chain combines TRBV23-1 with TRBJ2-5, with D unclear. TRBV23-1 is reported as an ORF; its role is uncertain. Trimming took off 0 bases at V and 1 base at J, with 18 bases between the two ends. The CDR3 runs to 18 residues. CDR3 nucleotide sequence: TGCGCCAGCAGTCAATCGACCCCAAAAACCCTATTCCAAGAGACCCAGTACTTC. This codes for CASSQSTPKTLFQETQYF.

This clone was observed once. J is TRBJ1-1 and V is TRBV19, with 8 bases identical to TRBD1. The V segment lost 8 bases and the J segment 4 bases; nucleotides outside the gene matches: 6. Germline-derived CDR1 and CDR2 are LNHDA and SQIVND (reference sequence). The CDR3 contains 13 residues. In DNA, the CDR3 is TGTGCCAGTGAGGACAGGGCGGGCACTGAAGCTTTCTTT. It specifies CASEDRAGTEAFF.

This clone turned up a few times. This chain links TRBV9 with TRBJ2-2; D ambiguous. V was clipped by 5 bases and J by 5 bases, with 7 bases between them. Germline CDR1 SGDLS, CDR2 YYNGEE. The CDR3 loop spans 12 amino acids. CDR3 bases: TGTGCCAGCAGGCCAGGAACCGGGGAGCTGTTTTTT. Protein: CASRPGTGELFF.

This sequence joins TRBV11-3 and TRBJ1-4; D gene ambiguous. This CDR3 contains 14 residues. The germline gives CDR1 SGHNT, CDR2 YENEEA. V was trimmed by 5 bases and J by 0 bases, leaving 7 bases between them. In DNA, the CDR3 is TGTGCCAGCAGCCCTGGGGCAACTAATGAAAAACTGTTTTTT. It codes for CASSPGATNEKLFF.

This clone was picked up a small number of times. This sequence joins TRBV27 and TRBJ2-1; D gene ambiguous. This CDR3 is built from 13 residues. V dropped 0 bases and J dropped 9 bases, with 9 bases sitting between them. Germline assignment: CDR1 MNHEY and CDR2 SMNVEV (reference sequence). Written as DNA, the CDR3 is TGTGCCAGCAGTTTATCTACTACAAGTGAGCAGTTCTTC. Translating gives CASSLSTTSEQFF.

V and J are TRBV18 and TRBJ2-3, with D maybe TRBD2 (5 bases). The CDR3 has 13 residues. V lost 6 bases and J 1 base, leaving 8 bases between the germline ends. Germline loops: CDR1 KGHSH, CDR2 LQKENI. The CDR3 here is CASSQAGTDTQYF. For the CDR3, the DNA is TGTGCCAGCTCGCAAGCGGGCACAGATACGCAGTATTTT.

J is TRBJ2-7 and V is TRBV30, with 13 bases that match TRBD2. Germline values: CDR1 GTSNPN, CDR2 SVGIG (reference sequence). CDR3 length: 15 residues. After removal of 3 bases from V and 5 bases from J, the junction contained 7 bases not matched to a gene. CDR3 protein: CAWSSGLAGSDEQYF. The CDR3 DNA follows: TGTGCCTGGAGCTCGGGACTAGCGGGATCGGACGAGCAGTACTTC.

The chain is built from TRBV11-3 and TRBJ2-1; 9 nucleotides match TRBD2. The CDR3 contains 16 residues. V was pared by 1 base and J by 5 bases, with 6 bases of the junction left unmatched. Germline CDR1 reads SGHNT; CDR2 reads YENEEA. CDR3 DNA sequence: TGTGCCAGCAGCTTAGGAGTAGCGGGAGTAAACAATGAGCAGTTCTTC. This encodes CASSLGVAGVNNEQFF.

The sample holds a few counts of this clone. The chain employs TRBV6-8 and TRBJ2-4; a possible D gene is TRBD2 (6 bases). This CDR3 comprises 17 residues. Trimming took 2 bases from V and 0 from J, leaving 14 bases between them. Germline CDR1 is MNHGY and CDR2 is SAAAGT. CDR3: CASSYGRAGLAKNIQYF. The CDR3 nucleotides are TGTGCCAGCAGTTACGGGCGGGCGGGGTTAGCCAAAAACATTCAGTACTTC.

The genes are TRBV10-1 and TRBJ2-3; TRBD2 matches at 7 bases. J was trimmed by 5 bases and V by 3 bases; bases with no gene match: 11. CDR1 and CDR2 (germline): WNHNN, SYGVQD (reference sequence). The CDR3 length is 16 residues. CDR3 region: CASSDGGGSTGDTQYF. The DNA for the CDR3 is TGCGCCAGCAGTGACGGTGGCGGGAGTACCGGAGATACGCAGTATTTT.

The chain is built from TRBV19 and TRBJ1-2, with D unclear. The CDR3 length is 11 residues. CDR1 is LNHDA and CDR2 is SQIVND in the germline V gene (reference sequence). The germline V and J ends were trimmed by 5 bases and 5 bases, with 6 bases remaining between them. The CDR3 DNA sequence: TGTGCCAGTAGTCCCAAGTATGGCTACACCTTC. This translates into CASSPKYGYTF.

The chain is built from TRBV9 and TRBJ2-5; D is perhaps TRBD2 (8 bases). This CDR3 region has 16 residues. Trimming removed 3 bases from V and 0 bases from J, with 15 bases in between. Germline V gene lookup returns CDR1 SGDLS and CDR2 YYNGEE. CDR3 residues: CASSASGGQYQETQYF. CDR3 sequence (DNA): TGTGCCAGCAGCGCCAGCGGGGGACAGTACCAAGAGACCCAGTACTTC.

The rearrangement joins TRBV30 to TRBJ1-4, with TRBD1 matching over 7 bases. Losses at the gene ends were 1 base for V and 16 bases for J; bases not matched to a gene: 9. Germline CDR1 GTSNPN, CDR2 SVGIG (reference sequence). CDR3 length: 12 residues. The CDR3 loop reads CAWSGLPGQRFF. The CDR3, as DNA: TGTGCCTGGAGTGGGCTGCCGGGACAGAGGTTTTTT.

This chain joins TRBV19 and TRBJ1-1; no clear D. The CDR3 contains 12 residues. Trimming took 7 bases from V and 6 from J, leaving 12 bases between them. CDR1 LNHDA and CDR2 SQIVND come from the germline V gene (reference sequence). The CDR3 is CASKTRSPEAFF. CDR3 DNA sequence: TGTGCCAGTAAAACGAGGAGCCCTGAAGCTTTCTTT.

The chain is built from TRBV12-5 and TRBJ2-7; D not certain. Germline values: CDR1 LGHNT, CDR2 FRNRAP. V was clipped by 4 bases and J by 0 bases, with 7 bases between them. This CDR3 is built from 13 residues. CDR3 in amino acids: CASGYNPSYEQYF. The CDR3 bases are TGTGCTAGTGGTTATAACCCCTCCTACGAGCAGTACTTC.

A few counts support this clone. The chain employs TRBV11-3 and TRBJ2-2; 11 bases line up with TRBD2. CDR3 length equals 16 residues. Germline V lookup: CDR1 SGHNT, CDR2 YENEEA. Trimming took 4 bases from V and 4 from J; bases not matched to a gene: 5. CDR3 residues: CASSSMTSGTTGELFF. DNA for the CDR3: TGTGCCAGCAGCTCCATGACTAGCGGGACCACCGGGGAGCTGTTTTTT. The full variable domain, completed using reference TRBV11-3 and TRBJ2-2, is EAGVVQSPRYKIIEKKQPVAFWCNPISGHNTLYWYLQNLGQGPELLIRYENEEAVDDSQLPKDRFSAERLKGVDSTLKIQPAELGDSAVYLCASSSMTSGTTGELFFGEGSRLTVL.

The chain couples TRBV5-1 to TRBJ2-4; a weak D match, TRBD1 (6 bases). The CDR3 runs 15 residues. Germline assignment: CDR1 SGHRS and CDR2 YFSETQ. V lost 5 bases and J lost 2, with 14 bases in between. CDR3 region: CASRLLQGSKNIQYF. The DNA of the CDR3 is TGCGCCAGCAGACTTCTACAGGGCTCCAAAAACATTCAGTACTTC.